Detailed here is one T cell receptor beta chain. These data belong to a study of blood T cell repertoires in COVID-19. The wider study: Material from acute and convalescent COVID-19 was sourced from the United States, Italy and Spain. The cDNA or gDNA used as material had been derived from T cells, B-cell-depleted T cells, or PBMCs.

This CDR3 is 13 amino acids long. As processed by the authors: Amplification of reference gene primers was used by the study to estimate nucleated cell counts. The table came from immunoSEQ multiplex PCR; TCRdb's copy has only in-frame clones and leaves some out. Clone size and V and J calls were adopted from that table, with D and trimming inferred from the DNA. This sample has 20,000 to 25,000 clones, with approximately 91% found just once. The gene calls are TRBV21-1 and TRBJ2-5; the D call in the table, TRBD2, was not verified against the DNA. TRBV21-1 is a recognized pseudogene. The receptor's source is a woman aged 70-85 years with active COVID-19. The sequencing sample was made of peripheral blood. DNA for the CDR3: TGTGCCACCCCCTCTAGCGGAGAAGAGACCCAGTACTTC. Its protein is CATPSSGEETQYF.